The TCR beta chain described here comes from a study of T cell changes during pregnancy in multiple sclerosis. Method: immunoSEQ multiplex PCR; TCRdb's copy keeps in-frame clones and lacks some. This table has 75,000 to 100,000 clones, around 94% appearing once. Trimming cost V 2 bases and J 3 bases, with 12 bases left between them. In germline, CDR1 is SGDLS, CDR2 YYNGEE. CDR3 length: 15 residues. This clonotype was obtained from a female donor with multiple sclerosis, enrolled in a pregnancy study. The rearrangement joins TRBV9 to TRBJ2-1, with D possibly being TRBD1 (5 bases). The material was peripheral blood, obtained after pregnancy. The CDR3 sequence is CASSVGLSNYNEQFF. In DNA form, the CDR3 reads TGTGCCAGCAGCGTGGGGCTCTCAAACTACAATGAGCAGTTCTTC.